A selection of T cell receptor beta chains follows, all from one sample in a study of cytomegalovirus exposure and HLA in healthy donors. Only in-frame clones appear in the TCRdb table, and some are missing; sequencing was by immunoSEQ multiplex PCR. This sample has 90,000 to 100,000 clones, with 60% to 80% found just once. Sequenced input: PBMCs. Receptor source: a female donor in good health and CMV-seronegative. Both conserved end residues are part of each CDR3. The D gene is left open where the match is weak. Rows give clone size only sometimes, using once, few, many, or a class for an expanded clone.

TGTGCCAGCAGTTACTACAAACAGGGGAGCAACGAGCAGTACTTC	CASSYYKQGSNEQYF	TRBD1	TRBJ2-7	few	TRBV6-5
TGCGCCAGCAGCCTATCCCTTCTTGATCAGCGTCGAACCCAGTATTTT	CASSLSLLDQRRTQYF	.	TRBJ2-3	.	TRBV5-1
TGCGCCAGCAGCCGCCTACAGGGGGCCGGGGGAGCTTTCTTT	CASSRLQGAGGAFF	TRBD1	TRBJ1-1	many	TRBV4-1
TGTGCCAGTAGACATAGCGGGGGGTCAGATACGCAGTATTTT	CASRHSGGSDTQYF	TRBD2	TRBJ2-3	.	TRBV19
TGCGCCAGCAGCCAGTATGCGCCTGGGGGCGCAGCTGGAAACACCATATATTTT	CASSQYAPGGAAGNTIYF	.	TRBJ1-3	.	TRBV4-3
TGTGCCAGCAGCGTAGCCCCGGGACTCACGGGGGGTGGCTACACCTTC	CASSVAPGLTGGGYTF	.	TRBJ1-2	few	TRBV9
TGCAGCGCCACGATCCAGGGCACTGAAGCTTTCTTT	CSATIQGTEAFF	.	TRBJ1-1	few	TRBV29-1
TGTGCCAGCAGCTTAGGTGGGGGACACGACACCATATATTTT	CASSLGGGHDTIYF	.	TRBJ1-3	few	TRBV7-3
TGTGCCAGCAGCTTAGAATCTACTGAAGCTTTCTTT	CASSLESTEAFF	.	TRBJ1-1	.	TRBV13
TGTGCCAGCAGCGGATGGACAGGGGTCGACTACGAGCAGTACTTC	CASSGWTGVDYEQYF	TRBD1	TRBJ2-7	.	TRBV5-6
TGTGCCAGCAGCTCGACCGGGACAGTGAATAACAATGAGCAGTTCTTC	CASSSTGTVNNNEQFF	TRBD1	TRBJ2-1	few	TRBV28
TGCGCCAGCAGCCCAGGGACAGGGTTAGAGACCCAGTACTTC	CASSPGTGLETQYF	TRBD1	TRBJ2-5	once	TRBV5-1
TGTGCCAGCAGCGCGGGGGGAAATGAAAAACTGTTTTTT	CASSAGGNEKLFF	.	TRBJ1-4	.	TRBV9
TGTGCCAGCAGCTATACAGGGGGCGACTACGAGCAGTACTTC	CASSYTGGDYEQYF	TRBD1	TRBJ2-7	.	TRBV7-9
TGCAGCGTTGAAGGGGACAGGGACAGCTCTGGGGCCAACGTCCTGACTTTC	CSVEGDRDSSGANVLTF	TRBD1	TRBJ2-6	.	TRBV29-1
TGTGCCAGCAGTACGGGAGGAGGAGAGACCCAGTACTTC	CASSTGGGETQYF	TRBD2	TRBJ2-5	few	TRBV7-3
TGTGCCAGCAGCACACAGGGGGCGGGCGAGCAGTACTTC	CASSTQGAGEQYF	TRBD1	TRBJ2-7	.	TRBV7-3
TGTGCCAGCAGTGAAGCCCAACAGGGAGAATCTGGGGCCAACGTCCTGACTTTC	CASSEAQQGESGANVLTF	.	TRBJ2-6	few	TRBV6-1
TGCGCCAGCAGCTTGCCCAAGGCTCAGGGCCTCGATGAAGCTTTCTTT	CASSLPKAQGLDEAFF	.	TRBJ1-1	.	TRBV5-1
TGCGCCAGCAGCTTTCAGCCGGAGAACTATGGCTACACCTTC	CASSFQPENYGYTF	.	TRBJ1-2	.	TRBV5-1
TGTGCCAGCAGCTTAGACAGGGGGCAACGCCAGCCCCAGCATTTT	CASSLDRGQRQPQHF	TRBD1	TRBJ1-5	few	TRBV7-2
TGTGCCAGCAGCCCCCTAAACAGGGCCCCGGCGGACGAGCAGTACTTC	CASSPLNRAPADEQYF	.	TRBJ2-7	.	TRBV5-4
TGCGCCAGCAGCTGGACAGGGTTCGATGGCTACACCTTC	CASSWTGFDGYTF	TRBD1	TRBJ1-2	.	TRBV5-1
TGTGCCAGCAGTCCCCTCCCCGGGTCCCATATACGGGCTTTCTTT	CASSPLPGSHIRAFF	.	TRBJ1-1	.	TRBV27
TGTGCCAGCAGCGCCACAGGGCGTCACCAAGAGACCCAGTACTTC	CASSATGRHQETQYF	.	TRBJ2-5	.	TRBV7-9
TGTGCCAGCGAGGAGCTGAACACTGAAGCTTTCTTT	CASEELNTEAFF	.	TRBJ1-1	.	TRBV6-1
TGTGCCAGCAGCCTGTACCAAGAGACCCAGTACTTC	CASSLYQETQYF	.	TRBJ2-5	once	TRBV7-2
TGTGCCAGCAGTTCAACCCAGGCAGATACGCAGTATTTT	CASSSTQADTQYF	.	TRBJ2-3	.	TRBV6-6
TGTGTCTGGAGTGTACCCAGGGCTAGCGGAGTCTACAATGAGCAGTTCTTC	CVWSVPRASGVYNEQFF	TRBD2	TRBJ2-1	.	TRBV30
TGTGCCAGCAGCTTAGGGTCGAGGGAGCAGTACTTC	CASSLGSREQYF	.	TRBJ2-7	.	TRBV11-3
TGTGCTAGTGGTTCGAACTATGGCTACACCTTC	CASGSNYGYTF	.	TRBJ1-2	.	TRBV12-5
TGTGCCAGCAGCTTGGGAGGAATCACTGACTTC	CASSLGGITDF	.	TRBJ1-2	few	TRBV5-6
TGCGCCAGCAGCCAAGGACTAGCGGGGGGGGAGCTGTTTTTT	CASSQGLAGGELFF	TRBD2	TRBJ2-2	.	TRBV4-3
TGTGCCAGCAGCAGCTTTGGGCCAAACACTGAAGCTTTCTTT	CASSSFGPNTEAFF	.	TRBJ1-1	.	TRBV7-2
TGCGCCAGCAGCTTGGCCAGGGGAAGCTCCTACGAGCAGTACTTC	CASSLARGSSYEQYF	.	TRBJ2-7	.	TRBV5-1
TGTGCCAGCAGTTACTCTTCGAGTTTAACAGATACGCAGTATTTT	CASSYSSSLTDTQYF	.	TRBJ2-3	.	TRBV6-5
TGTGCCTGGTCACAGGGTCCACAGAATCAGCCCCAGCATTTT	CAWSQGPQNQPQHF	.	TRBJ1-5	.	TRBV30
TGTGCCAGCAGTTTAAGCACAGGGTTCACCAAAAACATTCAGTACTTC	CASSLSTGFTKNIQYF	.	TRBJ2-4	.	TRBV28
TGTGCCATCAGGGGCTTGGATACGGCTTACGAGCAGTACTTC	CAIRGLDTAYEQYF	.	TRBJ2-7	once	TRBV10-3
TGTGCTAGTTCCCGGGCAGATACGCAGTATTTT	CASSRADTQYF	.	TRBJ2-3	once	TRBV12-5
TGTGCCAGTAAGCAGGGCCACACCGGGGAGCTGTTTTTT	CASKQGHTGELFF	.	TRBJ2-2	once	TRBV19
TGTGCCAGCAGCCCCCCTTCCACAGATACGCAGTATTTT	CASSPPSTDTQYF	.	TRBJ2-3	.	TRBV7-9